One sample yielded the 6 T cell receptor beta chains listed below, sequenced in a study of T cell responses to AZD1222 COVID-19 vaccine. The assay was immunoSEQ multiplex PCR, and TCRdb's table has in-frame clones only and misses some. The sample contains 100,000 or so clones, 86% of which appear only once. Sequenced here: peripheral blood, sampled on day 0 of AZD1222 vaccination. The source is an adult in good health.

The CDR3, as DNA: TGTGCCACCAGGAGGGGTGAGGGAGGGCCCTACAATGAGCAGTTCTTC. It yields the protein CATRRGEGGPYNEQFF. The chain joins TRBV24-1 to TRBJ2-1; 7 bases agree with TRBD2. Trimming at V came to 7 bases and at J to 2 bases, leaving 10 bases not matched to a gene. The CDR3 has 16 amino acids. Germline CDR1 is KGHDR and CDR2 is SFDVKD.

The chain carries TRBV12-3 or TRBV12-4 and TRBJ1-1; TRBD1 matches 9 bases. The CDR3 covers 13 residues. The ends lost 5 bases at V and 6 bases at J; junction bases unmatched: 4. The chain's CDR3 is CASSIQGAAEAFF. In DNA form, the CDR3 reads TGTGCCAGCAGTATACAGGGGGCGGCTGAAGCTTTCTTT.

This clone was seen a few times. The chain carries TRBV4-3 and TRBJ1-4, with a weak D call TRBD1 (6 bases). CDR1 and CDR2 from the germline V gene are LGHNA and YSLEER. The CDR3 is made up of 15 amino acids. V lost 2 bases and J 8 bases, leaving 15 bases between the germline ends. CDR3 DNA: TGCGCCAGCAGCCAACTCCCAGGGGTTGGGGAAAAACTGTTTTTT. It yields the protein CASSQLPGVGEKLFF.

V usage is TRBV3-1 (or the pseudogene TRBV3-2) and J usage is TRBJ1-3; 9 positions agree with TRBD1. Germline assignment: CDR1 LGHDT and CDR2 YNNKEL (reference sequence). The CDR3 sequence is 17 residues long. CDR3 nucleotides: TGTGCTACAAACAGGACCTCGGGACAGGGTAATGGAAACACCATATATTTT. As protein: CATNRTSGQGNGNTIYF.

The rearrangement joins TRBV28 to TRBJ2-7; 7 nucleotides line up with TRBD1. The J segment lost 3 bases and the V segment lost 6 bases, leaving 14 bases of the junction unmatched. Looked up from germline, CDR1 is MDHEN and CDR2 is SYDVKM. CDR3 length equals 16 residues. CDR3 loop: CASSSTAEGQLYEQYF. The CDR3 coding sequence is TGTGCCAGCAGCTCTACCGCCGAGGGACAGCTCTACGAGCAGTACTTC.

This clone was found once. This chain connects TRBV24-1 to TRBJ1-2; unclear D gene. Germline CDR1 is KGHDR and CDR2 is SFDVKD. V dropped 3 bases and J dropped 4 bases, with 11 bases sitting between them. This CDR3 comprises 14 residues. Here the CDR3 reads CATSDPTRVYGYTF. The CDR3 DNA is TGTGCCACCAGTGATCCAACCCGGGTCTATGGCTACACCTTC.